The present TCR beta chain was sequenced within a study of T-cell reconstitution after alpha-beta-depleted transplantation in children. Overall study results and limits: It was reported that alpha-beta T cells came from several hundred expanded graft clones (about two months after transplant).

The V end was cut by 0 bases, the J end by 4 bases, with 4 bases between. Germline loops: CDR1 GTSNPN, CDR2 SVGIG (reference sequence). This CDR3 has 11 residues. The table lists this clonotype with a few counts. Its antigen is not identified. Unique molecular identifiers were built into the TCRbeta library. TCRdb used MiXCR to reprocess the PCR reads, holding one entry per CDR3 protein. Of 210,000 or so distinct CDR3 sequences in the sample, about a tenth were seen once. This material consisted of PBMCs, taken before TCRalphabeta/CD19-depleted stem cell transplant. The rearrangement joins TRBV30 to TRBJ2-7; unclear D gene. The TCR sequence derives from a child less than two years old with acute myeloid leukemia, due to receive a stem cell transplant. The CDR3 sequence: CAWSVQYEQYF. CDR3 in DNA: TGTGCCTGGAGTGTACAATACGAGCAGTACTTC. The full variable domain, with the rest looked up from reference TRBV30 and TRBJ2-7, is SQTIHQWPATLVQPVGSPLSLECTVEGTSNPNLYWYRQAAGRGLQLLFYSVGIGQISSEVPQNLSASRPQDRQFILSSKKLLLSDSGFYLCAWSVQYEQYFGPGTRLTVT.